A single sample is the source of the 19 T cell receptor beta chains below, sequenced in a study of cytotoxic CD8 clonotypes in ibrutinib-treated CLL. TCRdb's copy holds only in-frame clones and misses some; the assay was immunoSEQ multiplex PCR. This table has about 160,000 clones, over 75% appearing once. The specimen was PBMCs, collected at disease progression, from a patient treated with ibrutinib. The source is a human donor with chronic lymphocytic leukemia.

This chain joins TRBV6-6 and TRBJ2-7; possibly TRBD1 for D (5 bases). The germline gives CDR1 MNHNY, CDR2 SVGAGI (reference sequence). V shed 5 bases and J shed 5 bases, with 16 bases lying between them. The CDR3 sequence is 14 residues long. Here the CDR3 DNA reads TGTGCCAGCAGTGTGGGCAGGGTATTCGACGAGCAGTACTTC. It yields the protein CASSVGRVFDEQYF.

J is TRBJ2-7 and V is TRBV19, with 14 bases matching TRBD2. The CDR3 is 15 amino acids. V lost 4 bases and J lost 3; bases outside the gene matches: 2. Germline V gene lookup returns CDR1 LNHDA and CDR2 SQIVND (reference sequence). DNA for the CDR3: TGTGCCAGTAGTAGGGGACTAGCGGGAGACTACGAGCAGTACTTC. Translated: CASSRGLAGDYEQYF.

The chain combines TRBV7-2 with TRBJ1-2; 9 bases are shared with TRBD1. The ends lost 5 bases at V and 6 bases at J; junction bases unmatched: 10. The CDR3 is 15 amino acids. Germline CDR1 reads SGHTA; CDR2 reads FQGNSA. This chain's CDR3 is CASSRDPGQGDGYTF. The CDR3 bases are TGTGCCAGCAGCCGTGATCCGGGACAGGGAGATGGCTACACCTTC.

The sample holds one count of this clone. The chain carries TRBV4-2 and TRBJ2-3; 8 nucleotides match TRBD2. V lost 1 base to trimming and J lost 3 bases; unmatched junction nucleotides: 3. Germline CDR1 and CDR2: LGHNA and YNFKEQ. The CDR3 extends over 15 amino acids. Here the CDR3 reads CASSQAGGGTDTQYF. Here the CDR3 DNA reads TGTGCCAGCAGCCAAGCGGGAGGGGGTACAGATACGCAGTATTTT.

This rearrangement joins TRBV19 to TRBJ1-2; D ambiguous. The CDR3 totals 17 residues. The ends were cut back, 9 bases at V and 7 bases at J, with 30 bases in the middle. In germline, CDR1 is LNHDA, CDR2 SQIVND (reference sequence). The CDR3 DNA reads TGTGCCAGCACACAAACTTCGGGGTATTTCAATTTGGGTGGCTACACCTTC. Its protein product is CASTQTSGYFNLGGYTF.

V and J are TRBV28 and TRBJ2-3, with a possible D match to TRBD2 (6 bases). V shed 6 bases and J shed 10 bases, with 11 bases lying between them. This CDR3 is built from 11 residues. Germline CDR1 MDHEN, CDR2 SYDVKM. CDR3 residues: CASRLGLAQYF. The DNA for the CDR3 is TGTGCCAGCAGGCTGGGACTGGCGCAGTATTTT.

This clone was counted between two and nine times. The genes are TRBV7-9 and TRBJ1-1; D may be TRBD1 (5 bases). The CDR3 has 15 residues. Germline V gene sequence: CDR1 SEHNR, CDR2 FQNEAQ (reference sequence). V lost 5 bases to trimming and J lost 5 bases, with 18 bases between them. The CDR3 DNA sequence: TGTGCCAGCAGCCGGTACGAGGGGAGGGAGACTGAAGCTTTCTTT. This gives the protein CASSRYEGRETEAFF.

The chain uses TRBV7-2 and TRBJ2-7; D is uncertain. The length of the CDR3 is 14 residues. V shed 1 base and J shed 0 bases, with 7 bases lying between them. The germline V gene encodes CDR1 SGHTA and CDR2 FQGNSA. The CDR3 bases are TGTGCCAGCAGCTTAGGTCGCGGCTCCTACGAGCAGTACTTC. It translates to CASSLGRGSYEQYF. Using reference TRBV7-2 and TRBJ2-7 for the parts outside the CDR3, the full variable domain is GAGVSQSPSNKVTEKGKDVELRCDPISGHTALYWYRQSLGQGLEFLIYFQGNSAPDKSGLPSDRFSAERTGGSVSTLTIQRTQQEDSAVYLCASSLGRGSYEQYFGPGTRLTVT.

The rearrangement joins TRBV19 to TRBJ2-6; D ambiguous. V was clipped by 8 bases and J by 0 bases, with 8 bases between them. The germline gives CDR1 LNHDA, CDR2 SQIVND (reference sequence). The CDR3 length is 14 residues. The CDR3 protein is CASGFSSGANVLTF. CDR3 nucleotides: TGTGCCAGTGGGTTCAGCTCTGGGGCCAACGTCCTGACTTTC.

The V and J genes are TRBV19 and TRBJ2-5, with 10 nucleotides matching TRBD2. After removal of 4 bases from V and 2 bases from J, the junction contained 7 bases not matched to a gene. CDR1 is LNHDA, CDR2 SQIVND, per germline (reference sequence). This CDR3 region has 16 residues. The CDR3, as DNA: TGTGCCAGTAGTACCCTAGCGGGAGCTAGGCAAGAGACCCAGTACTTC. Translation: CASSTLAGARQETQYF.

This clone was observed once. The rearrangement joins TRBV7-9 to TRBJ2-5; D unclear. The CDR3 extends over 15 amino acids. In germline, CDR1 is SEHNR, CDR2 FQNEAQ (reference sequence). V gave up 4 bases and J gave up 4 bases, with 16 bases separating them. CDR3 DNA sequence: TGTGCCAGCAGCTCGACTCCTTGGGCAGGAGAGACCCAGTACTTC. This codes for CASSSTPWAGETQYF.

This sequence joins TRBV7-8 and TRBJ1-2; 7 nucleotides agree with TRBD1. The CDR3 loop spans 15 amino acids. V lost 1 base, J lost 4 bases, and 6 bases stayed unmatched. CDR1 and CDR2 (germline): SGHVS, FQNEAQ. The CDR3 loop reads CASSLGVGGSYGYTF. Here the CDR3 DNA reads TGTGCCAGCAGCTTAGGGGTAGGGGGCAGCTATGGCTACACCTTC. Full variable domain (remainder filled in from reference TRBV7-8 and TRBJ1-2): GAGVSQSPRYKVAKRGQDVALRCDPISGHVSLFWYQQALGQGPEFLTYFQNEAQLDKSGLPSDRFFAERPEGSVSTLKIQRTQQEDSAVYLCASSLGVGGSYGYTFGSGTRLTVV.

The chain carries TRBV19 and TRBJ2-7, with D unresolved. The CDR3 length is 14 residues. Trimming shortened V by 7 bases and J by 5 bases, and 18 bases separated the two germline ends. CDR1 and CDR2 from the germline V gene are LNHDA and SQIVND (reference sequence). CDR3 in amino acids: CASTTADRHNEQYF. The CDR3 DNA is TGTGCCAGTACTACTGCCGACCGACACAACGAGCAGTACTTC.

The table lists this clone with a few counts. The CDR3 region is CASSMAAGAPAFF. CDR3 coding DNA: TGTGCCAGTAGTATGGCGGCAGGGGCGCCAGCTTTCTTT. The chain couples TRBV19 to TRBJ1-1, with TRBD1 as a possible D gene (6 bases). CDR1 and CDR2 (germline): LNHDA, SQIVND (reference sequence). The CDR3 spans 13 residues. The V gene lost 3 bases and the J gene lost 10 bases, with 15 bases spanning the gap.

This clone has a handful of counts. J is TRBJ1-2 and V is TRBV19; 9 bases align to TRBD1. Germline CDR1 and CDR2: LNHDA and SQIVND (reference sequence). The V and J ends lost 7 bases and 7 bases, in that order; junction bases with no gene match: 10. The CDR3 has 14 amino acids. The CDR3 region has the DNA TGTGCCAGTACCTATACAGGGGGCGGAGGTGGCTACACCTTC. Its translation: CASTYTGGGGGYTF.

This clone came up a few times. The chain recombines TRBV7-9 with TRBJ1-2; D gene ambiguous. V lost 2 bases to trimming and J lost 2 bases, with 6 bases between them. This CDR3 has 13 residues. Germline V gives CDR1 SEHNR, CDR2 FQNEAQ (reference sequence). This CDR3 is CASSLQSNYGYTF. Written as DNA, the CDR3 is TGTGCCAGCAGCTTACAGTCGAACTATGGCTACACCTTC.

This clone was seen once. The rearrangement joins TRBV30 to TRBJ1-2; 10 bases fit TRBD1. The CDR3 is made up of 16 amino acids. CDR1 GTSNPN and CDR2 SVGIG come from the germline V gene (reference sequence). The ends lost 5 bases at V and 0 bases at J; junction bases unmatched: 9. CDR3 sequence reads: CAWPGQGMRANYGYTF. DNA for the CDR3: TGTGCCTGGCCGGGACAGGGGATGAGGGCTAACTATGGCTACACCTTC.

This chain joins TRBV6-5 and TRBJ1-2, with TRBD1 matching over 7 bases. Germline V lookup: CDR1 MNHEY, CDR2 SVGAGI. Germline trimming cut 0 bases from V and 0 bases from J; bases unmatched to any gene: 4. This CDR3 has 16 residues. In DNA, the CDR3 is TGTGCCAGCAGTTACTCTCGGACAGGAGCTAACTATGGCTACACCTTC. Its protein is CASSYSRTGANYGYTF.

The rearrangement links TRBV7-9 to TRBJ1-4; 9 bases agree with TRBD1. The germline V gene has CDR1 SEHNR and CDR2 FQNEAQ (reference sequence). The CDR3 covers 17 residues. Unmatched junction bases numbered 12, after V lost 5 bases and J lost 5 bases. In nucleotides, the CDR3 is TGTGCCAGCAGCCGTATTATTGCCGGGACAGGGAATGAAAAACTGTTTTTT. This encodes CASSRIIAGTGNEKLFF.